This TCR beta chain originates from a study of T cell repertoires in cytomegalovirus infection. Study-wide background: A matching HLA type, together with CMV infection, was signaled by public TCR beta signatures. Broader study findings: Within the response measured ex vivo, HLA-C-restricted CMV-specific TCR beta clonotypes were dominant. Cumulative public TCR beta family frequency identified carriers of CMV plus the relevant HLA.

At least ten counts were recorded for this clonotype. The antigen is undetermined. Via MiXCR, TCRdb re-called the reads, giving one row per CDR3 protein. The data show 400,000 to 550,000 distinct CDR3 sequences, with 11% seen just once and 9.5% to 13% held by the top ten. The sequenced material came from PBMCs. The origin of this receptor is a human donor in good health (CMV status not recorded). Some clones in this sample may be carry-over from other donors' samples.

The CDR3 sequence is CASTAGGNTEAFF. The CDR3 DNA follows: TGTGCCAGCACCGCCGGGGGGAACACTGAAGCTTTCTTT. This chain joins TRBV7-9 and TRBJ1-1; TRBD1 might be the D (5 bases). Germline loops: CDR1 SEHNR, CDR2 FQNEAQ (reference sequence). Trimming took 7 bases from V and 1 from J, leaving 10 bases between them. There are 13 residues in the CDR3. Supplemented by reference TRBV7-9 and TRBJ1-1, the full variable domain reads DTGVSQNPRHKITKRGQNVTFRCDPISEHNRLYWYRQTLGQGPEFLTYFQNEAQLEKSRLLSDRFSAERPKGSFSTLEIQRTEQGDSAMYLCASTAGGNTEAFFGQGTRLTVV.